These 22 T cell receptor beta chains came from one sample sequenced in a study of T cell changes during pregnancy in multiple sclerosis. The protocol was immunoSEQ multiplex PCR, while the TCRdb copy is restricted to in-frame clones and leaves out a portion. Of around 100,000 clones in the sample, approximately 92% were seen once. This specimen was peripheral blood, taken after pregnancy. Receptors originate from a female donor with multiple sclerosis, enrolled in a pregnancy study.

V usage is TRBV7-6 and J usage is TRBJ2-3; 9 bases align to TRBD2. The CDR3 is made up of 15 amino acids. Germline values: CDR1 SGHVS, CDR2 FNYEAQ. Trimming removed 4 bases from V and 5 bases from J; junction bases left unmatched: 7. CDR3 sequence (DNA): TGTGCCAGCAGCTCTCTAGCGGGGTTGGGAGATACGCAGTATTTT. Its protein product is CASSSLAGLGDTQYF.

The chain is built from TRBV23-1 and TRBJ1-1; D is possibly TRBD1 (6 bases). TRBV23-1 is flagged as an ORF with uncertain function. V was cut by 3 bases and J by 2 bases, with 25 bases left in between. The CDR3 has 19 amino acids. The CDR3 region is CASSQSGRGNGQTNTEAFF. The CDR3 DNA sequence: TGCGCCAGCAGTCAGTCCGGGAGGGGGAATGGACAGACAAACACTGAAGCTTTCTTT.

This sequence joins TRBV7-2 and TRBJ1-1; tentatively, D is TRBD1 (5 bases). Between the trimmed V and J ends, which lost 9 bases and 3 bases, there was a span of 14 bases. Germline CDR1 reads SGHTA; CDR2 reads FQGNSA. The length of the CDR3 is 13 residues. Here the CDR3 DNA reads TGTGCCAGTATCCTGGCGGGGGACACTGAAGCTTTCTTT. The encoded protein is CASILAGDTEAFF. Variable domain in full (rest from reference TRBV7-2 and TRBJ1-1): GAGVSQSPSNKVTEKGKDVELRCDPISGHTALYWYRQSLGQGLEFLIYFQGNSAPDKSGLPSDRFSAERTGGSVSTLTIQRTQQEDSAVYLCASILAGDTEAFFGQGTRLTVV.

The chain joins TRBV27 to TRBJ1-2; D is unresolved. The CDR3 extends over 12 amino acids. V was clipped by 6 bases and J by 4 bases, with 9 bases between them. Germline assignment: CDR1 MNHEY and CDR2 SMNVEV (reference sequence). In nucleotides, the CDR3 is TGTGCCAGCAGCTCCAACGGCTATGGCTACACCTTC. This codes for CASSSNGYGYTF.

The CDR3, as DNA: TGTGCCAGTAGTGTCGGGACTAGCGGGTGGACGCAGTATTTT. The encoded protein is CASSVGTSGWTQYF. The V and J genes are TRBV19 and TRBJ2-3; TRBD2 matches 12 bases. V was pared by 5 bases and J by 9 bases, with 6 bases of the junction left unmatched. There are 14 residues in the CDR3. CDR1 and CDR2 from the germline V gene are LNHDA and SQIVND (reference sequence).

This chain uses TRBV6-5 with TRBJ2-5; TRBD2 matches at 8 bases. The germline gives CDR1 MNHEY, CDR2 SVGAGI. V gave up 4 bases and J gave up 5 bases; unmatched junction bases: 9. This CDR3 region has 15 residues. This chain's CDR3 is CASSSTGTSTETQYF. The CDR3 DNA reads TGTGCCAGCAGTTCCACCGGGACTAGTACGGAGACCCAGTACTTC.

The chain combines TRBV28 with TRBJ2-1; weak D call: TRBD2 (5 bases). Trimming took off 4 bases at V and 0 bases at J, with 13 bases between the two ends. Germline lookup yields CDR1 MDHEN and CDR2 SYDVKM. This CDR3 is 16 amino acids long. CDR3 DNA: TGTGCCAGCAGTTCCCTGCGGGCTGACTCCTACAATGAGCAGTTCTTC. This translates into CASSSLRADSYNEQFF.

The gene calls are TRBV10-1 and TRBJ1-2; 11 bases map to TRBD1. Germline trimming cut 5 bases from V and 7 bases from J; bases unmatched to any gene: 12. The CDR3 spans 16 residues. CDR1 WNHNN and CDR2 SYGVQD come from the germline V gene (reference sequence). CDR3 bases: TGCGCCAGCAGTATAAGTAGGGGACAGGGGGTCGCTGGCTACACCTTC. It specifies CASSISRGQGVAGYTF.

This chain links TRBV7-2 with TRBJ2-7; no clear D gene. This CDR3 has 12 amino acids. V was clipped by 4 bases and J by 4 bases, with 8 bases between them. Germline loops: CDR1 SGHTA, CDR2 FQGNSA. The CDR3 nucleotides read TGTGCCAGCAGCTCCCTCTTTTACGAGCAGTACTTC. This sequence encodes CASSSLFYEQYF. The full variable domain, completed using reference TRBV7-2 and TRBJ2-7, is GAGVSQSPSNKVTEKGKDVELRCDPISGHTALYWYRQSLGQGLEFLIYFQGNSAPDKSGLPSDRFSAERTGGSVSTLTIQRTQQEDSAVYLCASSSLFYEQYFGPGTRLTVT.

The CDR3 coding sequence is TGTGCCAGCAGTCCTCCGACAGGGGGAATGGGCACTGAAGCTTTCTTT. As protein: CASSPPTGGMGTEAFF. The J gene is TRBJ1-1, the V gene TRBV28; TRBD1 aligns across 9 bases. The germline V gene has CDR1 MDHEN and CDR2 SYDVKM. J lost 4 bases, V lost 5 bases, and 11 bases had no gene match. The CDR3 is 16 amino acids.

This clone came up once. The chain uses TRBV4-3 and TRBJ1-1; D is possibly TRBD1 (5 bases). This CDR3 has 12 residues. Germline CDR1 is LGHNA and CDR2 is YSLEER. V lost 1 base, J lost 11 bases, and 11 bases lay in between. CDR3 residues: CASSQGGVMAFF. CDR3 sequence (DNA): TGCGCCAGCAGCCAAGGGGGGGTTATGGCTTTCTTT.

The rearrangement uses TRBV21-1 and TRBJ2-7; the DNA was not compared with TRBD1, the D call given in the table. TRBV21-1 is a pseudogene segment. The CDR3 contains 13 residues. The CDR3 DNA sequence: TGTGCCAGCACCAGGACAGGGCCCTACGAGCAGTACTTC. It yields the protein CASTRTGPYEQYF.

The chain is built from TRBV9 and TRBJ1-2, with D perhaps TRBD1 (5 bases). The germline V gene encodes CDR1 SGDLS and CDR2 YYNGEE. The CDR3 has 14 amino acids. Trimming shortened V by 4 bases and J by 2 bases, and 12 bases separated the two germline ends. The CDR3 DNA sequence: TGTGCCAGCAGCTCACAGGCCGGAAACTATGGCTACACCTTC. Amino acids: CASSSQAGNYGYTF. The full variable domain, completed using reference TRBV9 and TRBJ1-2, is DSGVTQTPKHLITATGQRVTLRCSPRSGDLSVYWYQQSLDQGLQFLIQYYNGEERAKGNILERFSAQQFPDLHSELNLSSLELGDSALYFCASSSQAGNYGYTFGSGTRLTVV.

V gene TRBV18 combines with J gene TRBJ2-2; weak D call: TRBD1 (5 bases). V lost 1 base and J lost 5, with 17 bases in between. This CDR3 has 17 amino acids. Germline V gene data show CDR1 as KGHSH and CDR2 as LQKENI. CDR3 DNA: TGTGCCAGCTCACCACAACCCCCCGGACACCCGACCGGGGAGCTGTTTTTT. Its translation: CASSPQPPGHPTGELFF.

The chain combines TRBV30 with TRBJ2-5; no clear D. The V gene's germline CDR1 is GTSNPN and CDR2 SVGIG (reference sequence). V shed 2 bases and J shed 6 bases, with 16 bases lying between them. The CDR3 runs to 14 residues. Written as DNA, the CDR3 is TGTGCCTGGAGTCCGCTCGGTAACGAGAAGACCCAGTACTTC. Translating gives CAWSPLGNEKTQYF.

The chain is built from TRBV2 and TRBJ2-6, with D unclear. Germline values: CDR1 SNHLY, CDR2 FYNNEI. This CDR3 is 15 amino acids long. With 3 bases removed from V and 0 bases from J, the gap between germline ends came to 6 bases. CDR3 DNA: TGTGCCAGCAGTGACGCCAGCTCTGGGGCCAACGTCCTGACTTTC. Translated, it gives CASSDASSGANVLTF.

This chain uses TRBV30 with TRBJ2-1; 15 bases match TRBD2. The CDR3 has 18 amino acids. Per germline, CDR1 GTSNPN and CDR2 SVGIG (reference sequence). Trimming at V came to 6 bases and at J to 0 bases, leaving 9 bases not matched to a gene. CDR3 loop: CACWGLAGGLNSYNEQFF. CDR3 nucleotides: TGTGCCTGTTGGGGACTAGCGGGAGGATTAAACTCCTACAATGAGCAGTTCTTC.

This clone was detected only a few times. The rearrangement links TRBV28 to TRBJ2-7, with D possibly being TRBD2 (6 bases). The germline CDR1 and CDR2 sequences are MDHEN and SYDVKM. The CDR3 length is 14 residues. The V end was cut by 3 bases, the J end by 1 base, with 10 bases between. CDR3 in DNA: TGTGCCAGCAGTTTCGGACTACTATCCTACGAGCAGTACTTC. Protein: CASSFGLLSYEQYF.

The chain combines TRBV7-9 with TRBJ1-3; D perhaps matches TRBD1 (5 bases). V was shortened by 5 bases and J by 3 bases, with 11 bases between the two germline ends. CDR1 and CDR2 from the germline V gene are SEHNR and FQNEAQ (reference sequence). CDR3 length: 14 residues. The CDR3: CASSQGVYGNTIYF. CDR3 nucleotide sequence: TGTGCCAGCAGCCAAGGGGTCTATGGAAACACCATATATTTT. The whole variable domain, filled in from reference TRBV7-9 and TRBJ1-3, reads DTGVSQNPRHKITKRGQNVTFRCDPISEHNRLYWYRQTLGQGPEFLTYFQNEAQLEKSRLLSDRFSAERPKGSFSTLEIQRTEQGDSAMYLCASSQGVYGNTIYFGEGSWLTVV.

The chain links TRBV13 to TRBJ2-7, with D maybe TRBD2 (5 bases). The V and J ends lost 2 bases and 6 bases respectively, with 11 bases between them. The CDR3 contains 13 residues. CDR1 and CDR2 (germline): PRHDT, FYEKMQ (reference sequence). Here the CDR3 DNA reads TGTGCCAGCAGCTTAACCCGGACTCGCGAGCAGTACTTC. Amino acid sequence: CASSLTRTREQYF.

The V and J genes are TRBV5-1 and TRBJ1-2; no firm D call. Germline CDR1 and CDR2: SGHRS and YFSETQ. This CDR3 has 12 amino acids. V was clipped by 0 bases and J by 4 bases, with 4 bases between them. CDR3 sequence reads: CASSLDGYGYTF. As DNA, the CDR3 is TGCGCCAGCAGCTTGGACGGCTATGGCTACACCTTC.

The chain is built from TRBV9 and TRBJ2-1; tentatively, D is TRBD1 (7 bases). Germline loops: CDR1 SGDLS, CDR2 YYNGEE. Trimming left V 0 bases short and J 1 base short, with 17 bases between. This CDR3 contains 18 residues. CDR3 DNA: TGTGCCAGCAGCGTAGAGGAGGGACAGCGAACTTCCTACAATGAGCAGTTCTTC. Translated, it gives CASSVEEGQRTSYNEQFF.